This T cell receptor beta chain comes out of a study of T cells in Graves' hyperthyroidism and ophthalmopathy. The CDR3 consists of 14 residues. The ends lost 3 bases at V and 3 bases at J; junction bases unmatched: 3. CDR1 is SGHAT, CDR2 FQNNGV, per germline. Template material for amplifying TCR beta CDR3 regions consisted of RNA transcripts. Using the HTBI primer set, a first-round RT-PCR was run on the TCR CDR3. TCRdb analysed the multiplex PCR reads with MiXCR anew, one entry per CDR3 protein. The table shows about half a million distinct CDR3 sequences, with 15% to 20% occurring only once. This clonotype was counted ten times or more.

The sample was blood. The chain joins TRBV11-2 to TRBJ2-3, with 7 nucleotides matching TRBD1. The origin of this receptor is a man aged 40-55 years with Graves' ophthalmopathy. As DNA, the CDR3 is TGTGCCAGCAGCTTGGGGACAGAGACAGATACGCAGTATTTT. It translates to CASSLGTETDTQYF.